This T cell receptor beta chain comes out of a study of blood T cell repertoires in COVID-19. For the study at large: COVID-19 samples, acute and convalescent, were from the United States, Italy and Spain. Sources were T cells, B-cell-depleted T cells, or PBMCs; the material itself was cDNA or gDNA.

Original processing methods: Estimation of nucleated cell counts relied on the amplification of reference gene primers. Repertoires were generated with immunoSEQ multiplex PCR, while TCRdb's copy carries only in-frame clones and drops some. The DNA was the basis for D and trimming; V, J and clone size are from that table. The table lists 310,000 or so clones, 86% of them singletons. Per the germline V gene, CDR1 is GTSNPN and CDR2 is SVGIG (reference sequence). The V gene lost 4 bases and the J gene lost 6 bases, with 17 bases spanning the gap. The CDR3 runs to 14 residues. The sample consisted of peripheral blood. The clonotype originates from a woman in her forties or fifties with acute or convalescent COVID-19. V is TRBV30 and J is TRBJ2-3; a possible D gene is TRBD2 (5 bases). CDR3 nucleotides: TGTGCCTGGACTAAGCATACGACGGGGGATACGCAGTATTTT. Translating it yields CAWTKHTTGDTQYF.